This T cell receptor beta chain was found in a study of shared clonotypes between healthy human individuals. The data were produced by immunoSEQ multiplex PCR, yet TCRdb's version contains in-frame clones alone and is incomplete. The sample lists some 2.1 million clones, 85% to 95% occurring once. The CDR3 runs 16 residues. The germline V gene has CDR1 LGHNA and CDR2 YSLEER. Trimming left V 3 bases short and J 0 bases short, with 9 bases between. Sequencing input: naive CD4+ T cells sorted from blood. Sample subset: CD45RA+ positively selected. The receptor comes from a man aged 18 to 29 in good health. The chain is built from TRBV4-3 and TRBJ2-6; the D is unclear. The CDR3 here is CASSQGGSSGANVLTF. The CDR3 DNA is TGCGCCAGCAGCCAGGGCGGCAGCTCTGGGGCCAACGTCCTGACTTTC.